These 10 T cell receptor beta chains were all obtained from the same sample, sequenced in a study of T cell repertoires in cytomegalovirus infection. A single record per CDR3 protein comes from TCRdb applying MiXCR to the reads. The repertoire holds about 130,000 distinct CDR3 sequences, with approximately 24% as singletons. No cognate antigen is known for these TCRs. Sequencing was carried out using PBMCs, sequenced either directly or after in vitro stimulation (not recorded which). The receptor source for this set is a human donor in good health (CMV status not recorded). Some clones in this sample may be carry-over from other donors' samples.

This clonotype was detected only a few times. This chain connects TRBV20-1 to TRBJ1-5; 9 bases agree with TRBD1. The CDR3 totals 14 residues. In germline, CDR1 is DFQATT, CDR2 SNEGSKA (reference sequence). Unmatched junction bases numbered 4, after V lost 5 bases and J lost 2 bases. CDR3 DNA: TGCAGTGCTGACAGGGGGTCGGGCAATCAGCCCCAGCATTTT. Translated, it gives CSADRGSGNQPQHF.

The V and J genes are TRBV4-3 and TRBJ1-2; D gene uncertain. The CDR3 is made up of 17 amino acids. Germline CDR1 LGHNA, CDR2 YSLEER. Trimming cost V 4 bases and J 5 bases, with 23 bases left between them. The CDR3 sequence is CASSPGRRDLPVYGYTF. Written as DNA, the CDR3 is TGCGCCAGCAGCCCAGGAAGGAGGGATCTGCCCGTTTATGGCTACACCTTC.

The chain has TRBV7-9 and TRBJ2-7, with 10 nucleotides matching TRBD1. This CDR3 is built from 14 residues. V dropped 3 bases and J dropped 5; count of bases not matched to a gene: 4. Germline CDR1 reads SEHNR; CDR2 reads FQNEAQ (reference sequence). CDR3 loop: CASSLGTGVNEQYF. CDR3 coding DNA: TGTGCCAGCAGCTTGGGGACAGGGGTGAACGAGCAGTACTTC.

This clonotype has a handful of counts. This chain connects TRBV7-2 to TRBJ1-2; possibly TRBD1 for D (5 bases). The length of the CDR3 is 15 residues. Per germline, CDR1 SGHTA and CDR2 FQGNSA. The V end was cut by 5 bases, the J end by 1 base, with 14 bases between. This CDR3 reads CASSLQGPINYGYTF. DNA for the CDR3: TGTGCCAGCAGCCTTCAGGGACCGATTAACTATGGCTACACCTTC. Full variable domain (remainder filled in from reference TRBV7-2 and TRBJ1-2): GAGVSQSPSNKVTEKGKDVELRCDPISGHTALYWYRQSLGQGLEFLIYFQGNSAPDKSGLPSDRFSAERTGGSVSTLTIQRTQQEDSAVYLCASSLQGPINYGYTFGSGTRLTVV.

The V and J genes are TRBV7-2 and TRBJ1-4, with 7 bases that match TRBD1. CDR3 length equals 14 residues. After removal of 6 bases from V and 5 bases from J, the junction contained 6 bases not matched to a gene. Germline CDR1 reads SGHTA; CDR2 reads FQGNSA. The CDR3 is CASSRDRINEKLFF. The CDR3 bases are TGTGCCAGCAGTCGGGACAGAATAAATGAAAAACTGTTTTTT.

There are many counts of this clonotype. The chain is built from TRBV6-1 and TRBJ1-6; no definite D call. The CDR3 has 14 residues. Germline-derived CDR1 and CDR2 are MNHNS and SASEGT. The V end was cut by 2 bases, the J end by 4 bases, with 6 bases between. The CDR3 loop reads CASSEIGYNSPLHF. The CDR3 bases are TGTGCCAGCAGTGAAATCGGTTATAATTCACCCCTCCACTTT.

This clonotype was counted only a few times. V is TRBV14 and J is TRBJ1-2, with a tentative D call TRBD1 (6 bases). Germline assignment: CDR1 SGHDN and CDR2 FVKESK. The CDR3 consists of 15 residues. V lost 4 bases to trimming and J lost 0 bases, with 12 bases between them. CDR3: CASSPFRGSNYGYTF. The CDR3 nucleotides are TGTGCCAGCAGCCCTTTCAGGGGATCTAACTATGGCTACACCTTC. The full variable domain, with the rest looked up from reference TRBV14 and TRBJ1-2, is EAGVTQFPSHSVIEKGQTVTLRCDPISGHDNLYWYRRVMGKEIKFLLHFVKESKQDESGMPNNRFLAERTGGTYSTLKVQPAELEDSGVYFCASSPFRGSNYGYTFGSGTRLTVV.

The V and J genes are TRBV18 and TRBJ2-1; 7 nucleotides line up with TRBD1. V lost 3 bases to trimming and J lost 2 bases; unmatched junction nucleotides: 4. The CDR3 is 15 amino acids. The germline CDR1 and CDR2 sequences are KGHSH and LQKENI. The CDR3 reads CASSPWDSPYNEQFF. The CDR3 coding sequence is TGTGCCAGCTCACCCTGGGACAGCCCCTACAATGAGCAGTTCTTC.

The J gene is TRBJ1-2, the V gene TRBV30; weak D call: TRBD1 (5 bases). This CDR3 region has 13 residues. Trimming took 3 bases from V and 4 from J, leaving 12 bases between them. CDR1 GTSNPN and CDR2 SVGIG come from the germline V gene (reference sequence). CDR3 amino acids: CAWRSREGYGYTF. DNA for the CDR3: TGTGCCTGGAGAAGCAGGGAGGGCTATGGCTACACCTTC.

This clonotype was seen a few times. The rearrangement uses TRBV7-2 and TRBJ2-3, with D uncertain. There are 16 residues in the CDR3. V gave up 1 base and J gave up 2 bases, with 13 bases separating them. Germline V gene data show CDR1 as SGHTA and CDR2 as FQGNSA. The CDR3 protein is CASSLGSVQATDTQYF. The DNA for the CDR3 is TGTGCCAGCAGCTTAGGATCCGTCCAGGCCACAGATACGCAGTATTTT.